A single TCR beta chain is shown here with its context. Antigen: not known. For CDR3 and TCR beta VDJ profiling, genomic DNA was the template used. Using its own MiXCR run on the reads, TCRdb lists one record per CDR3 protein. The table has some 200,000 distinct CDR3 sequences, under 55% seen once. These data come from a study of CD8+CD57+ T cells in acquired aplastic anemia. On the study more broadly: Mean DNA quantity obtained from sorted CD4+ and CD8+ cells was about 3.2 ug. Study observations and caveats: No significant difference in CD8+ Simpson's diversity was found between patients and controls. Some 29 CD8+ CDR3 sequences were shared between patients and controls.

The patients chosen for sequencing had shown expansion of CD8+CD57+ cells (detected by flow cytometry). All participating patients were living with severe acquired aplastic anemia. This TCR derives from a human donor with aplastic anemia. The source material was sorted CD4+, CD8+, or CD8+CD57+ T cells (not recorded which) from PBMCs.

CDR3 coding DNA: TGTGCCAGCAGTCCCTCCGGGACACCTAGCACAGATACGCAGTATTTT. Encoded protein: CASSPSGTPSTDTQYF. The rearrangement links TRBV2 to TRBJ2-3, with D perhaps matching TRBD1 (6 bases). V lost 5 bases, J lost 0 bases, and 15 bases lay in between. CDR1 is SNHLY and CDR2 is FYNNEI in the germline V gene. The CDR3 spans 16 residues.